The clone carrying this T cell receptor (beta chain) has a count of ten or more. TCRdb re-analysed the RT-PCR reads in MiXCR, keeping a single row per CDR3 protein. The repertoire includes hundreds of thousands of distinct CDR3 sequences, 14% of them detected once, and 3% to 4.5% sits in the top ten. The TCR originated in a female donor in good health, serving as a healthy control. Sample: memory CD4+ T cells from blood.

The CDR3 bases are TGTGCCAGCAGCCACAGGGCGCACGGGGAGCTGTTTTTT. Protein product: CASSHRAHGELFF. This chain joins TRBV6-4 and TRBJ2-2, with D possibly matching TRBD1 (6 bases). The CDR3 consists of 13 residues. With 6 bases removed from V and 7 bases from J, the gap between germline ends came to 12 bases. CDR1 is MRHNA, CDR2 SNTAGT, per germline.